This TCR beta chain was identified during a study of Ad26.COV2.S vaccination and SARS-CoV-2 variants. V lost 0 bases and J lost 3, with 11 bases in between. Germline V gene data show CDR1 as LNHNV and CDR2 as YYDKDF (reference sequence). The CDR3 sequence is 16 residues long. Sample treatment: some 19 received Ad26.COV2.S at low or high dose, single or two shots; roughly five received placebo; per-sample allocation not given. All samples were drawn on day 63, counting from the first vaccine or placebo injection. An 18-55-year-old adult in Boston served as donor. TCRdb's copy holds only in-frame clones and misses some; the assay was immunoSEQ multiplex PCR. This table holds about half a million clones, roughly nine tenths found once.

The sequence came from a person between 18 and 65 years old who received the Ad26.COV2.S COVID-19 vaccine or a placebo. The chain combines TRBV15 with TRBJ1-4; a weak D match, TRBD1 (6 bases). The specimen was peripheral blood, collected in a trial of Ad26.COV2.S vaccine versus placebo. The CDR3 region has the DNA TGTGCCACCAGCAGAGATTGGGGGGCCGCTAATGAAAAACTGTTTTTT. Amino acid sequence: CATSRDWGAANEKLFF.